Below are 11 T cell receptor beta chains sequenced from a single sample in a study of human CD4 T cells and Enterobacteriaceae. CFSE-low CD25+ ICOS+ proliferating activated T cells were FACS-sorted after about 6-7 days. Sorted memory CD4+ T cells were CFSE-labeled and cultured 2:1 with irradiated antigen-pulsed autologous monocytes. The memory gate held CD4+ cells that were not CD45RA+CCR7+CD95- naive cells, over 98% pure. Assay used: immunoSEQ multiplex PCR; TCRdb lists only in-frame clones, some missing. Altogether about 1,300 clones are present, around half being singletons, with the ten largest covering 30% to 40%. The sequencing sample was made of bacteria-reactive CD4+ T cells grown in culture. Subset in this sample: CFSE-low proliferating memory CD4 T cells sorted after in vitro stimulation with a heat-inactivated bacterium or M. tuberculosis lysate. Every receptor here comes from a human donor in good health.

V is TRBV6-6 and J is TRBJ2-3; D gene ambiguous. Between the trimmed V and J ends, which lost 8 bases and 0 bases, there was a span of 3 bases. This CDR3 is 11 amino acids long. The germline CDR1 and CDR2 sequences are MNHNY and SVGAGI (reference sequence). This CDR3 is CASGSTDTQYF. The DNA of the CDR3 is TGTGCCAGCGGTAGCACAGATACGCAGTATTTT.

The CDR3 loop reads CASRTTANYGYTF. CDR3 in DNA: TGTGCCAGCAGAACGACAGCCAACTATGGCTACACCTTC. The chain carries TRBV7-2 and TRBJ1-2, with a possible D match to TRBD1 (5 bases). Trimming cost V 6 bases and J 2 bases, with 10 bases left between them. The CDR3 is 13 amino acids. Germline CDR1 and CDR2: SGHTA and FQGNSA.

This clone was recorded only once. CDR3 in amino acids: CASSSGQGDFYEQYF. CDR3 bases: TGTGCCAGCAGTTCCGGACAGGGGGACTTCTACGAGCAGTACTTC. The J gene is TRBJ2-7, the V gene TRBV11-3; 10 positions agree with TRBD1. J gave up 3 bases and V 6 bases, and 8 bases lay outside the gene matches. The V gene's germline CDR1 is SGHNT and CDR2 YENEEA. The CDR3 contains 15 residues. Full variable domain (rest looked up from reference TRBV11-3 and TRBJ2-7): EAGVVQSPRYKIIEKKQPVAFWCNPISGHNTLYWYLQNLGQGPELLIRYENEEAVDDSQLPKDRFSAERLKGVDSTLKIQPAELGDSAVYLCASSSGQGDFYEQYFGPGTRLTVT.

By frequency in the sample, this clone is medium-sized. The J gene is TRBJ2-7, the V gene TRBV19; D call uncertain. V was trimmed by 3 bases and J by 2 bases, leaving 11 bases between them. The germline V gene encodes CDR1 LNHDA and CDR2 SQIVND (reference sequence). The CDR3 length is 14 residues. The CDR3 region has the DNA TGTGCCAGTAGTATGATGGGAACCCCCTACGAGCAGTACTTC. Residues: CASSMMGTPYEQYF.

This chain links TRBV6-1 with TRBJ2-1; maybe TRBD2 (6 bases). The CDR3 contains 16 residues. The V gene lost 3 bases and the J gene lost 1 base, with 13 bases spanning the gap. CDR1 MNHNS and CDR2 SASEGT come from the germline V gene. CDR3 bases: TGTGCCAGCAGTGACAAGGCAGCGGGTTCCTACAATGAGCAGTTCTTC. It encodes CASSDKAAGSYNEQFF.

About this clone itself: The same CDR3 can be traced to other DNA sequences in this sample. DNA of the CDR3: TGCGCCAGCAGTGAGGGCTCTAGCGGAACCTACGAGCAGTACTTC. Protein sequence: CASSEGSSGTYEQYF. The gene calls are TRBV10-1 and TRBJ2-7, with 7 bases lining up with TRBD2. The CDR3 is 15 residues long. CDR1 and CDR2 (germline): WNHNN, SYGVQD (reference sequence). Trimming at V came to 2 bases and at J to 2 bases, leaving 6 bases not matched to a gene.

This clone rates as large (0.1 to 1%). The gene calls are TRBV19 and TRBJ2-7; unclear D gene. With 3 bases removed from V and 2 bases from J, the gap between germline ends came to 11 bases. The CDR3 contains 14 residues. Per germline, CDR1 LNHDA and CDR2 SQIVND (reference sequence). The CDR3 reads CASSISNTAYEQYF. The CDR3 DNA is TGTGCCAGTAGTATTAGTAACACCGCCTACGAGCAGTACTTC.

The genes are TRBV5-1 and TRBJ2-3, with D perhaps matching TRBD1 (6 bases). CDR3 length equals 15 residues. The V and J ends lost 0 bases and 5 bases respectively, with 13 bases between them. Germline values: CDR1 SGHRS, CDR2 YFSETQ. The CDR3 sequence is CASSLGGQGQDTQYF. The CDR3 nucleotides are TGCGCCAGCAGCTTGGGCGGGCAGGGGCAAGATACGCAGTATTTT.

V is TRBV2 and J is TRBJ2-7; 8 nucleotides line up with TRBD2. Unmatched junction bases numbered 3, after V lost 5 bases and J lost 0 bases. This CDR3 spans 14 amino acids. The germline V gene encodes CDR1 SNHLY and CDR2 FYNNEI. The CDR3 DNA reads TGTGCCAGCAGTACCGGGACTAGCTCCTACGAGCAGTACTTC. It is translated as CASSTGTSSYEQYF.

This clone was picked up a small number of times. The junction differs from germline at one of its ends, possibly a read error. The V call is TRBV6-5, the J call TRBJ2-7, with D uncertain. From germline, CDR1 is MNHEY and CDR2 SVGAGI. The CDR3 has 12 residues. The CDR3, as DNA: TGTGCCATCAGTGACATTTTGGGTGAGCAGTACTTC. Translated, it gives CAISDILGEQYF.

To note about this clone: This likely came from a read error, as a far larger clone is one base away. The chain has TRBV4-2 and TRBJ2-1; weak D call: TRBD2 (5 bases). The V and J ends lost 0 bases and 2 bases respectively, with 8 bases between them. From germline, CDR1 is LGHNA and CDR2 YNFKEQ. The CDR3 sequence is 15 residues long. CDR3 region: CASSQDRRAYNEQFF. The CDR3 nucleotides read TGTGCCAGCAGCCAAGATAGGCGGGCCTACAATGAGCAGTTCTTC.